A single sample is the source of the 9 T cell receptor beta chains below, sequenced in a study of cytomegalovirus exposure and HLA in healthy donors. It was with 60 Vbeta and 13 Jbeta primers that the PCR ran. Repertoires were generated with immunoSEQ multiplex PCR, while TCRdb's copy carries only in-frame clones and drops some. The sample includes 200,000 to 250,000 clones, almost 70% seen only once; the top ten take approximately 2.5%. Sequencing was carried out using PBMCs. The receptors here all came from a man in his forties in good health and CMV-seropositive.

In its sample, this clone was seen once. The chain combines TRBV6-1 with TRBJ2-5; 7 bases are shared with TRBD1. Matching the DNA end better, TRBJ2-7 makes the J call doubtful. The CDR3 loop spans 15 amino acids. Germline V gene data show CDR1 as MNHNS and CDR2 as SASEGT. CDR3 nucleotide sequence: TGTGCCAGCAGCCTAGGGACAGTAACCGTCTACGAGCAGTACTTC. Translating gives CASSLGTVTVYEQYF.

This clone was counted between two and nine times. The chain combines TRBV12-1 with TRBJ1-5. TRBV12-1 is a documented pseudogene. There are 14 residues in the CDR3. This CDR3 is CAGGRGFSNQPQHF. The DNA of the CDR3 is TGTGCCGGAGGTAGAGGGTTTAGCAATCAGCCCCAGCATTTT.

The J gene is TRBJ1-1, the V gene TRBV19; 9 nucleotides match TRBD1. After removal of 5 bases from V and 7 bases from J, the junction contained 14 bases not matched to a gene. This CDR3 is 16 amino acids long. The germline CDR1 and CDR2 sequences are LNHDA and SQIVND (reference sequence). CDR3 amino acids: CASSRINRGLASEAFF. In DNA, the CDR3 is TGTGCCAGTAGTCGGATAAACAGGGGGCTAGCAAGTGAAGCTTTCTTT.

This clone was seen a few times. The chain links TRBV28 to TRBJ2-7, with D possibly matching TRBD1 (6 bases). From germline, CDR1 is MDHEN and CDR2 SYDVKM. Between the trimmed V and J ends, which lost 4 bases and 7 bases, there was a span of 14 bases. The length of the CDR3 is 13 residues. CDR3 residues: CASSSHPGVEQYF. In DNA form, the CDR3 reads TGTGCCAGCAGTTCCCACCCAGGGGTAGAGCAGTACTTC.

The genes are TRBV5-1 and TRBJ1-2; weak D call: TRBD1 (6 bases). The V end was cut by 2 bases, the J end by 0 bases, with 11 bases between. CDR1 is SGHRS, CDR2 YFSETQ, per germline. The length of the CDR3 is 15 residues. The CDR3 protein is CASSFGGAPNYGYTF. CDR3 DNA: TGCGCCAGCAGCTTCGGGGGGGCTCCTAACTATGGCTACACCTTC.

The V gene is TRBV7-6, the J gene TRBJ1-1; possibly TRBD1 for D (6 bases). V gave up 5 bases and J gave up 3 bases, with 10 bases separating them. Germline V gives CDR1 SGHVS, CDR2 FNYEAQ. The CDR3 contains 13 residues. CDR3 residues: CASSADSYTEAFF. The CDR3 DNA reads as TGTGCCAGCAGCGCGGACAGTTACACTGAAGCTTTCTTT.

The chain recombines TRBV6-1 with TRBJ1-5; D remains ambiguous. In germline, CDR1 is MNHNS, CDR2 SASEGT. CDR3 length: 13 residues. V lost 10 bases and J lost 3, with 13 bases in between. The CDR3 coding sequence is TGTGCCACCCGAGGCAGAGACAATCAGCCCCAGCATTTT. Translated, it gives CATRGRDNQPQHF.

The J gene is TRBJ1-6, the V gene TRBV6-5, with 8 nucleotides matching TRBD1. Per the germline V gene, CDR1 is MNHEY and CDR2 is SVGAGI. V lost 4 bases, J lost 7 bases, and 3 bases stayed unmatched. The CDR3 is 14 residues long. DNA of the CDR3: TGTGCCAGCAGTTTGACAGGGGACAATTCACCCCTCCACTTT. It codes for CASSLTGDNSPLHF.

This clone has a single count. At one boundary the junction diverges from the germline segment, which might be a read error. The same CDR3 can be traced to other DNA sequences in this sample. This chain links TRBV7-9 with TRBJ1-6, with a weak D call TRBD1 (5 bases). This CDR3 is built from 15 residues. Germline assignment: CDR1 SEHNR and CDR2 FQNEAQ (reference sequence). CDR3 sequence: CASSPGGSANSPLHF. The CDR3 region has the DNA TGTGCCAGCAGCCCGGGGGGGTCGGCTAATTCGCCCCTCCACTTT.